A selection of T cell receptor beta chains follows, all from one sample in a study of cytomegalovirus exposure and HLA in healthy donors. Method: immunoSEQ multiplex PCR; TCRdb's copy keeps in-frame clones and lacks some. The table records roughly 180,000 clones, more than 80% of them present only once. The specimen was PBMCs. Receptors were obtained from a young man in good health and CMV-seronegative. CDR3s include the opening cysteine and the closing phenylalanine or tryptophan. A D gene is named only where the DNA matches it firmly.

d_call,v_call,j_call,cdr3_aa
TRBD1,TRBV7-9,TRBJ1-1,CASTTTGAEAFF
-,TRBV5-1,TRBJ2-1,CASSLEGFGNEQFF
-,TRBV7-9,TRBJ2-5,CASSLAVRKETQYF
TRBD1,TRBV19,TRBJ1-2,CASRIPGQANYGYTF
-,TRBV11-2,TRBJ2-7,CASSFPAAADYEQYF
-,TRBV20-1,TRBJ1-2,CSAPGGGYTF
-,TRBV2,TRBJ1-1,CASSERGPPEAFF
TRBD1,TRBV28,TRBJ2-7,CASTSEGQGRYEQYF
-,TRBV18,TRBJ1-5,CASSPLGRVSNQPQHF
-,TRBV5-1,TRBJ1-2,CASSFPGAAGGYTF
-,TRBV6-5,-,CASSSGNSYEQYF
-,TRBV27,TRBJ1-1,CASKGRGRTEAFF
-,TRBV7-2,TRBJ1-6,CASSDLDRYNSPLHF
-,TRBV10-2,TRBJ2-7,CASSESRQGHEQYF
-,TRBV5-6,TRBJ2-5,CASSLYVGDLETQYF
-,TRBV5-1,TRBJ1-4,CASSLETRSNEKLFF
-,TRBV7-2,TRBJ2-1,CASSRRVGDEQFF
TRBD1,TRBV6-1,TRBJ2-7,CASSEQTGGSYEQYF
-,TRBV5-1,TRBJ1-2,CASKAGANYGYTF
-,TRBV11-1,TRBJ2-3,CASTGQISDTQYF
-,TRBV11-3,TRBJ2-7,CASSRRLPTAEQYF
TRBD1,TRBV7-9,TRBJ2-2,CSSSFVLQTGPNTGELFF
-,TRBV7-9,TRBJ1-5,CASSFGDQPQHF
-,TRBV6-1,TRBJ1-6,CASSTNMEGSPLHF
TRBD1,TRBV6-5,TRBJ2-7,CASSRGTGARSEQYF
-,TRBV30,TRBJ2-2,CAWSVLTAVRGELFF
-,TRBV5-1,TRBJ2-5,CASSSQDNLYQETQYF